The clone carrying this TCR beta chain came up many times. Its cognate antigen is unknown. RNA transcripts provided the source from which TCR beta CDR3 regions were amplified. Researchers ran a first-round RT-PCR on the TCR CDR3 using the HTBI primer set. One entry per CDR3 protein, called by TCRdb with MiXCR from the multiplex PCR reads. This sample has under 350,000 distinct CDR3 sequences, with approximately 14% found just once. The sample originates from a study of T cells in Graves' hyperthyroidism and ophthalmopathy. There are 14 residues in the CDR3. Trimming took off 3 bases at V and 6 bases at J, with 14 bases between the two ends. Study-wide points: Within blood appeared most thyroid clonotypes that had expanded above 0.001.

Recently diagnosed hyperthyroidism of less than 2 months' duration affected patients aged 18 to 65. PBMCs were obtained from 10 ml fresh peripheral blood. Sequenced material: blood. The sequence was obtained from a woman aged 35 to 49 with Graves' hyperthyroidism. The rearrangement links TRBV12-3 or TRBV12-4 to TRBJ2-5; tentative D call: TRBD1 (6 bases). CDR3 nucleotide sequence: TGTGCCAGCAGTTTGGTCTACAGGGCTAAGACCCAGTACTTC. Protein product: CASSLVYRAKTQYF.